A selection of T cell receptor beta chains follows, all from one sample in a study of blood T cell repertoires in COVID-19. Produced via immunoSEQ multiplex PCR; TCRdb's table is partial and in-frame only. The sample records fewer than 200,000 clones, approximately 90% being singletons. Specimen: peripheral blood. These receptors originate from a man younger than 35 who had recovered from COVID-19. The CDR3 runs from the conserved cysteine through the conserved F or W. A D gene is named only where the DNA matches it firmly. Where a row states a size, it is once, few, many or the class of an expanded clone; other rows omit it.

V gene	D gene	clone size	J gene	CDR3 DNA	CDR3 protein
TRBV28	NA	NA	TRBJ1-1	TGTGCCAGTGCCCCCAGGGCCCTGAACACTGAAGCTTTCTTT	CASAPRALNTEAFF
TRBV10-3	NA	once	TRBJ1-2	TGTGCCATCAGTACCGACAGTTCTGGCTACACCTTC	CAISTDSSGYTF
TRBV9	TRBD1	NA	TRBJ1-2	TGTGCCAGCAGCGTAGATGGGACAGGGAACTATGGCTACACCTTC	CASSVDGTGNYGYTF
TRBV7-7	TRBD2	NA	TRBJ2-3	TGTGCTAGCAGCCCGGGACTAGCGGGAGGTGCAGATACGCAGTATTTT	CASSPGLAGGADTQYF
TRBV25-1	NA	NA	TRBJ2-3	TGTGCCAGCAGTGAAGCGACCGACTTTCTAGATACGCAGTATTTT	CASSEATDFLDTQYF
TRBV29-1	TRBD1	NA	TRBJ1-1	TGCAGCGCTAACCGGGACAGGGGTAGTGAAGCTTTCTTT	CSANRDRGSEAFF
TRBV15	TRBD2	NA	TRBJ2-1	TGTGCCACCAGCAGAAAGGGACTAGCGGGGTTTAATGAGCAGTTCTTC	CATSRKGLAGFNEQFF
TRBV30	NA	NA	TRBJ1-6	TGTGCCTGGAGTGGTCGGGGGGCCCTCCACTTT	CAWSGRGALHF
TRBV20-1	NA	NA	TRBJ1-1	TGCAGTGCTAACATGAACACTGAAGCTTTCTTT	CSANMNTEAFF
TRBV4-3	TRBD2	NA	TRBJ2-7	TGCGCCAGCAGCCTAACTAGCGGGACCTCCTACGAGCAGTACTTC	CASSLTSGTSYEQYF
TRBV30	TRBD2	NA	TRBJ2-7	TGTGCCTGGAGTGCCGGGAGCGGGAGCTACGAGCAGTACTTC	CAWSAGSGSYEQYF
TRBV7-2	NA	NA	TRBJ1-1	TGTGCCAGCAGCTTAGACCGATCAGGTCCCGCTGAAGCTTTCTTT	CASSLDRSGPAEAFF
TRBV19	TRBD2	NA	TRBJ2-5	TGTGCCAGTAGTTTGGCTAGCGGGGGTTCGACCTTTTCAAAAGAGACCCAGTACTTC	CASSLASGGSTFSKETQYF
TRBV28	TRBD1	NA	TRBJ2-2	TGTGCCAGCAGTTGGGGACAGGGGCCTGCAGGGGAGCTGTTTTTT	CASSWGQGPAGELFF
TRBV5-4	TRBD2	NA	TRBJ2-1	TGTGCCAGCAGCCCTGGGACTAGCGGGCTCAAAACGCTGAGTGAGCAGTTCTTC	CASSPGTSGLKTLSEQFF
TRBV5-4	NA	NA	TRBJ1-3	TGTGCCAGCAGCCGACAGAGCTCTGGAAACACCATATATTTT	CASSRQSSGNTIYF
TRBV11-2	NA	NA	TRBJ1-3	TGTGCCAGCAGCCCGACAGAGTACTCTGGAAACACCATATATTTT	CASSPTEYSGNTIYF
TRBV7-2	TRBD2	once	TRBJ2-5	TGTGCCAGCAGCTGGACTAGCGGAGAGACCCAGTACTTC	CASSWTSGETQYF
TRBV3-1/TRBV3-2	NA	NA	TRBJ1-1	TGTGCCAGCAGCCAAGGTATCGACAGTAAAGCTTTCTTT	CASSQGIDSKAFF
TRBV6-6	TRBD1	NA	TRBJ2-3	TGTGCCAGCAGTTATCAGGGGGCGTTAGGAGATACGCAGTATTTT	CASSYQGALGDTQYF
TRBV30	TRBD1	NA	TRBJ1-6	TGTGCCTGGAGTTTTAGACAGGGTAATAATTCACCCCTCCACTTT	CAWSFRQGNNSPLHF
TRBV19	NA	NA	TRBJ2-3	TGTGCCAGTAGTAGGGGCGGAGGGGGCCCAGATACGCAGTATTTT	CASSRGGGGPDTQYF
TRBV28	NA	NA	TRBJ1-5	TGTGCCAGCAGTTTTGTAGGGGTGTCTAGCAATCAGCCCCAGCATTTT	CASSFVGVSSNQPQHF
TRBV13	NA	once	TRBJ2-6	TGTGCCAGCAGCCAGGGTTACAGGGTGCCCTCTGGGGCCAACGTCCTGACTTTC	CASSQGYRVPSGANVLTF
TRBV4-3	TRBD1	NA	TRBJ1-6	TGCGCCAGCAGGCAGACCGGGACAGGGGGCTGGGGTTCACCCCTCCACTTT	CASRQTGTGGWGSPLHF
TRBV11-3	TRBD2	NA	TRBJ2-1	TGTGCCAGCAGTGGGAGCGGGACCCCCTACAATGAGCAGTTCTTC	CASSGSGTPYNEQFF
TRBV18	TRBD1	NA	TRBJ2-5	TGTGCCAGCTCACTACCGTCCAGACAGGGCTACCAAGAGACCCAGTACTTC	CASSLPSRQGYQETQYF
TRBV2	NA	NA	TRBJ2-2	TGTGCCAGCAGTGTGGGCGCCGGGGAGCTGTTTTTT	CASSVGAGELFF
TRBV28	NA	NA	TRBJ1-2	TGTGCCAGCAGTCCCGGGATAGGGATCGGCTACACCTTC	CASSPGIGIGYTF
TRBV29-1	NA	NA	TRBJ2-1	TGCAGCGTTGTAGGCGGGGGACACTACAATGAGCAGTTCTTC	CSVVGGGHYNEQFF
TRBV9	NA	NA	TRBJ1-4	TGTGCCAGCAGCGCGGGACTGCTAGAAAAACTGTTTTTT	CASSAGLLEKLFF
TRBV19	TRBD1	NA	TRBJ2-7	TGTGCCAGTAGTATTGGGACAGGGCTATACGAGCAGTACTTC	CASSIGTGLYEQYF
TRBV13	TRBD2	NA	TRBJ2-5	TGTGCCAGCAGCTTAGGGGGACTAGCGGGAGGGCAGACCCAGTACTTC	CASSLGGLAGGQTQYF
TRBV28	NA	NA	TRBJ2-7	TGTGCCGCAGGAGGTAGCAGGAGCAGCGAGCAGTACTTC	CAAGGSRSSEQYF
TRBV19	TRBD1	NA	TRBJ2-3	TGTGCCAGTAGTACAACAAGACAGGGTAGGGTCACAGATACGCAGTATTTT	CASSTTRQGRVTDTQYF
TRBV19	NA	NA	TRBJ2-7	TGTGCCAGTTCAAGCGCCCTTACCTACGAGCAGTACTTC	CASSSALTYEQYF
TRBV2	NA	NA	TRBJ1-1	TGTGCCAGCAGTGGTCAGGGTTACACTGAAGCTTTCTTT	CASSGQGYTEAFF
TRBV3-1/TRBV3-2	NA	NA	TRBJ1-4	TGTGCCAGCAGCCCCAGTGATGGGAGTGAAAAACTGTTTTTT	CASSPSDGSEKLFF
TRBV27	NA	NA	TRBJ1-2	TGTGCCAGCAGTTTATCTCTCAGGGGTGGCTACACCTTC	CASSLSLRGGYTF
TRBV7-9	TRBD2	NA	TRBJ2-7	TGTGCCAGCAGCTTTCAGCGGGAGGGCCGGGGATACGAGCAGTACTTC	CASSFQREGRGYEQYF
TRBV15	TRBD1	once	TRBJ1-1	TGTGCCACCAGCAGGAGTCCGGACAGGGACACTGAAGCTTTCTTT	CATSRSPDRDTEAFF
TRBV2	TRBD2	NA	TRBJ2-1	TGTGCCAGCAGTGAAGAGTCTAGCGGGAGGGATGAGCAGTTCTTC	CASSEESSGRDEQFF
TRBV5-1	NA	once	TRBJ1-5	TGCGCCAGCAGCTTGGAAGGGGCGAGCAATCAGCCCCAGCATTTT	CASSLEGASNQPQHF
TRBV27	TRBD1	once	TRBJ2-7	TGTGCCAGCAGTTCCACAGGGGGCTACGAGCAGTACTTC	CASSSTGGYEQYF
TRBV5-6	NA	NA	TRBJ1-6	TGTGCCAGCACCCCGTTAGCCGAACGGAATTCACCCCTCCACTTT	CASTPLAERNSPLHF
TRBV27	NA	NA	TRBJ2-7	TGTGCCAGCAGCCCCGGGATAACCTACGAGCAGTACTTC	CASSPGITYEQYF
TRBV14	NA	NA	TRBJ2-7	TGTGCCAGCAGCCAAGGCCTAGCTTGGCCCTACGAGCAGTACTTC	CASSQGLAWPYEQYF
TRBV5-6	NA	NA	TRBJ2-7	TGTGCCAGCAGCTTGGCCTCGAGCGGACCCTACGAGCAGTACTTC	CASSLASSGPYEQYF
TRBV7-2	TRBD2	NA	TRBJ2-5	TGTGCCAGCAGCTCCACTTCTAGCGGGACAGAGACCCAGTACTTC	CASSSTSSGTETQYF
TRBV19	NA	NA	TRBJ1-5	TGTGCCAGTAGTCCCCTCAGACAGAATAGCAATCAGCCCCAGCATTTT	CASSPLRQNSNQPQHF
TRBV29-1	NA	NA	TRBJ1-1	TGCAGCGTTAGGGGGGGTGGTGAAGCTTTCTTT	CSVRGGGEAFF
TRBV5-4	TRBD2	once	TRBJ2-7	TGTGCCAGCAGCAGGACTAGCGGGAGGCGGTACGAGCAGTACTTC	CASSRTSGRRYEQYF
TRBV5-1	NA	NA	TRBJ1-1	TGCGCCAGCAGCTTGGGACAGATGAACACTGAAGCTTTCTTT	CASSLGQMNTEAFF
TRBV5-5	NA	NA	TRBJ1-3	TGTGCCAGCAGCTTTCTGGCTAGCTCTGGAAACACCATATATTTT	CASSFLASSGNTIYF
TRBV6-2/TRBV6-3	NA	NA	TRBJ2-3	TGTGCCAGCAGTTACTCGAAGGCGGGAAGGGAAGATACGCAGTATTTT	CASSYSKAGREDTQYF
TRBV11-2	TRBD1	NA	TRBJ2-1	TGTGCCAGCAGCTCCCCACGACAGGGTAATGAGCAGTTCTTC	CASSSPRQGNEQFF
TRBV5-1	TRBD1	once	TRBJ2-7	TGCGCCAGCAGCGTAGAGGGACAGGGCAACGAGCAGTACTTC	CASSVEGQGNEQYF